Listed below are T cell receptor beta chains from one sample, sequenced in a study of early T cells in non-severe SARS-CoV-2 infection. TCRdb used MiXCR to reprocess the 5' RACE reads, holding one entry per CDR3 protein. The profile shows roughly 69,000 distinct CDR3 sequences, approximately 9.2% of them singletons. The sample in question was whole blood, obtained at baseline. Receptor source: an adult who was a healthcare worker with PCR-confirmed SARS-CoV-2 infection or an uninfected control (not recorded which). CDR3s include the opening cysteine and the closing phenylalanine or tryptophan. Fields, in order: J gene, clone size, V gene, D gene, CDR3 protein, CDR3 DNA. The D gene is left open where the match is weak. Only some rows state a clone size, as once, few, many or a class for expanded clones.

TRBJ1-2,.,TRBV3-1,.,CASSLLGDYGYTF,TGTGCCAGCAGCCTACTAGGGGACTATGGCTACACCTTC
TRBJ1-1,few,TRBV5-4,.,CASSLVNTEAFF,TGTGCCAGCAGCTTGGTGAACACTGAAGCTTTCTTT
TRBJ2-7,few,TRBV6-5,.,CASSWNPGPTYEQYF,TGTGCCAGCAGTTGGAACCCGGGACCTACCTACGAGCAGTACTTC
TRBJ2-2,.,TRBV19,.,CASSARAQPNTGELFF,TGTGCCAGTAGCGCGAGGGCACAACCTAACACCGGGGAGCTGTTTTTT
TRBJ2-2,.,TRBV9,.,CASGSVYSGELFF,TGTGCCAGCGGCTCAGTTTACAGCGGGGAGCTGTTTTTT
TRBJ2-5,.,TRBV6-2/TRBV6-3,.,CASSHGTTTQETQYF,TGTGCCAGCAGTCACGGGACCACCACGCAAGAGACCCAGTACTTC
TRBJ2-1,few,TRBV18,.,CASSPDGSGSYNEQFF,TGTGCCAGCTCACCTGATGGCTCAGGGTCCTACAATGAGCAGTTCTTC
TRBJ2-7,.,TRBV12-5,.,CASGFIPGDGIYEQYF,TGTGCTAGTGGTTTCATCCCCGGGGACGGAATTTACGAGCAGTACTTC
TRBJ2-7,few,TRBV7-6,.,CASSLEPLVTYEQYF,TGTGCCAGCAGCTTAGAGCCCCTCGTAACCTACGAGCAGTACTTC
TRBJ2-1,.,TRBV29-1,TRBD2,CSCRRGGSTTYNEQFF,TGCAGCTGCCGCCGGGGCGGGAGTACGACCTACAATGAGCAGTTCTTC
TRBJ2-5,.,TRBV6-5,TRBD2,CASRDGGFLFQETQYF,TGTGCCAGCAGGGACGGGGGGTTTTTATTTCAAGAGACCCAGTACTTC
TRBJ1-5,many,TRBV2,.,CASSETGPSNQPQHF,TGTGCCAGCAGTGAAACCGGCCCTAGCAATCAGCCCCAGCATTTT
TRBJ2-3,many,TRBV30,.,CAWSTLSGTDTQYF,TGTGCCTGGAGTACCCTTAGCGGCACAGATACGCAGTATTTT
TRBJ1-4,few,TRBV6-5,TRBD1,CASSTQGANEKLFF,TGTGCCAGCAGTACACAGGGGGCGAATGAAAAACTGTTTTTT
TRBJ1-1,.,TRBV28,.,CASNLYPSTEAFF,TGTGCCAGCAATCTTTATCCATCCACTGAAGCTTTCTTT
TRBJ1-2,.,TRBV24-1,.,CATSDYSNYGYTF,TGTGCCACCAGTGATTACAGTAACTATGGCTACACCTTC
TRBJ2-7,.,TRBV20-1,TRBD2,CSASGILADSYEQYF,TGCAGTGCCAGCGGGATTTTAGCCGATAGCTACGAGCAGTACTTC
TRBJ2-7,many,TRBV5-1,.,CASSIGDNYEQYF,TGCGCCAGCAGCATTGGGGACAACTACGAGCAGTACTTC
TRBJ1-3,.,TRBV4-3,TRBD1,CASSQDGAGGGNTIYF,TGCGCCAGCAGCCAAGATGGTGCAGGGGGAGGAAACACCATATATTTT
TRBJ2-7,many,TRBV12-3/TRBV12-4,.,CASSPGSEQYF,TGTGCCAGCAGTCCCGGTTCCGAGCAGTACTTC